This passage covers 21 T cell receptor beta chains from one sample sequenced in a study of T cell responses to AZD1222 COVID-19 vaccine. TCRdb keeps only in-frame clones here, not all; method: immunoSEQ multiplex PCR. The sample contains 75,000 to 85,000 clones, about nine tenths of which appear only once. The sequencing used peripheral blood, collected 28 days after the second AZD1222 dose. The origin of the receptors is an adult who received the AZD1222 COVID-19 vaccine.

This clone was seen just once. V is TRBV5-6 and J is TRBJ1-3, with D unclear. Germline CDR1 is SGHDT and CDR2 is YYEEEE. V gave up 3 bases and J gave up 3 bases, with 13 bases separating them. The CDR3 consists of 15 residues. In nucleotides, the CDR3 is TGTGCCAGCAGCTCCTCCCGGGTCGGTGGAAACACCATATATTTT. It codes for CASSSSRVGGNTIYF.

The chain uses TRBV30 and TRBJ1-3; no clear D gene. Germline assignment: CDR1 GTSNPN and CDR2 SVGIG (reference sequence). The CDR3 has 13 residues. V gave up 3 bases and J gave up 0 bases, with 6 bases separating them. CDR3 coding DNA: TGTGCCTGGAGCCGGGGCTCTGGAAACACCATATATTTT. Protein sequence: CAWSRGSGNTIYF.

The chain carries TRBV9 and TRBJ2-7; D gene unclear. Trimming took 4 bases from V and 4 from J, leaving 12 bases between them. The CDR3 totals 13 residues. Germline V CDR1 and CDR2: SGDLS, YYNGEE. CDR3 protein: CASSPVGEYEQYF. CDR3 DNA: TGTGCCAGCAGCCCCGTAGGAGAGTACGAGCAGTACTTC.

This clone was seen a handful of times. The chain recombines TRBV9 with TRBJ1-1; the D is unclear. Trimming left V 4 bases short and J 5 bases short, with 27 bases between. Germline V lookup: CDR1 SGDLS, CDR2 YYNGEE. The CDR3 totals 18 residues. The CDR3 DNA reads as TGTGCCAGCAGCCCTCATGGGGTGGCAGGAGCGGGTGGAACTGAAGCTTTCTTT. This gives the protein CASSPHGVAGAGGTEAFF. The full variable domain, with the rest looked up from reference TRBV9 and TRBJ1-1, is DSGVTQTPKHLITATGQRVTLRCSPRSGDLSVYWYQQSLDQGLQFLIQYYNGEERAKGNILERFSAQQFPDLHSELNLSSLELGDSALYFCASSPHGVAGAGGTEAFFGQGTRLTVV.

The V and J genes are TRBV5-1 and TRBJ2-2; D unresolved. V shed 0 bases and J shed 6 bases, with 12 bases lying between them. Germline assignment: CDR1 SGHRS and CDR2 YFSETQ. The CDR3 extends over 15 amino acids. For the CDR3, the DNA is TGCGCCAGCAGCTTGGGCAGATTCGACTCCGGGGAGCTGTTTTTT. It translates to CASSLGRFDSGELFF.

The genes are TRBV5-6 and TRBJ2-7, with D possibly being TRBD1 (6 bases). The V and J ends lost 0 bases and 2 bases respectively, with 12 bases between them. The CDR3 totals 15 residues. The V gene's germline CDR1 is SGHDT and CDR2 YYEEEE. Here the CDR3 reads CASSLAGTLAYEQYF. In DNA form, the CDR3 reads TGTGCCAGCAGCTTGGCCGGGACATTGGCCTACGAGCAGTACTTC.

This chain uses TRBV6-5 with TRBJ2-1; D remains ambiguous. Per the germline V gene, CDR1 is MNHEY and CDR2 is SVGAGI. The V end lost 6 bases, the J end lost 4 bases, and 13 bases lay between the germline ends. This CDR3 spans 14 amino acids. CDR3 sequence (DNA): TGTGCCAGCAGAGACGAAGACTGGTACAATGAGCAGTTCTTC. It is translated as CASRDEDWYNEQFF.

This clone was counted only a few times. The chain joins TRBV5-1 to TRBJ2-2, with 9 nucleotides matching TRBD1. V dropped 4 bases and J dropped 4; count of bases not matched to a gene: 11. Germline-derived CDR1 and CDR2 are SGHRS and YFSETQ. The length of the CDR3 is 17 residues. The CDR3 DNA reads as TGCGCCAGCAGCGAGGACAGGGGAACGAGGACCACCGGGGAGCTGTTTTTT. This encodes CASSEDRGTRTTGELFF.

The rearrangement links TRBV6-2 or TRBV6-3 to TRBJ1-5; D remains unclear. The CDR3 contains 13 residues. Per the germline V gene, CDR1 is MNHEY and CDR2 is SVGEGT. V shed 2 bases and J shed 4 bases, with 6 bases lying between them. The CDR3 DNA reads TGTGCCAGCAGTTACAGGGAGAATCAGCCCCAGCATTTT. It translates to CASSYRENQPQHF.

V usage is TRBV11-2 and J usage is TRBJ2-2; a possible D gene is TRBD1 (6 bases). CDR1 SGHAT and CDR2 FQNNGV come from the germline V gene. The CDR3 extends over 14 amino acids. Trimming stripped 4 bases from V and 6 bases from J, with 12 bases between. The CDR3 DNA follows: TGTGCCAGCAGCTCCCTCAGGGGTGCCGGGGAGCTGTTTTTT. This codes for CASSSLRGAGELFF.

V usage is TRBV10-3 and J usage is TRBJ2-3; 7 nucleotides agree with TRBD1. The CDR3 loop spans 15 amino acids. Trimming cost V 3 bases and J 2 bases; bases outside gene matches: 5. Germline-derived CDR1 and CDR2 are ENHRY and SYGVKD. The CDR3 nucleotides are TGTGCCATCAGTGATCCGCAGGGGGTCACAGATACGCAGTATTTT. Its translation: CAISDPQGVTDTQYF.

The rearrangement links TRBV9 to TRBJ2-7; 7 bases line up with TRBD2. Germline CDR1 is SGDLS and CDR2 is YYNGEE. The CDR3 covers 15 residues. The V segment lost 3 bases and the J segment 1 base; nucleotides outside the gene matches: 7. DNA of the CDR3: TGTGCCAGCAGCGAAGAAGCGGGGCGTTCCTACGAGCAGTACTTC. It encodes CASSEEAGRSYEQYF.

The rearrangement uses TRBV30 and TRBJ1-1; maybe TRBD1 (5 bases). V was pared by 5 bases and J by 9 bases, with 10 bases between. This CDR3 comprises 10 residues. Germline loops: CDR1 GTSNPN, CDR2 SVGIG (reference sequence). Written as DNA, the CDR3 is TGTGCCTGGGGGACGTTCAAAGCTTTCTTT. Protein: CAWGTFKAFF.

This rearrangement joins TRBV18 to TRBJ1-4, with a possible D match to TRBD1 (6 bases). The germline V gene encodes CDR1 KGHSH and CDR2 LQKENI. With 3 bases removed from V and 3 bases from J, the gap between germline ends came to 23 bases. The CDR3 extends over 19 amino acids. CDR3 nucleotides: TGTGCCAGCTCACCGACTCTTGGACAGCAAAATCAACCTAATGAAAAACTGTTTTTT. This codes for CASSPTLGQQNQPNEKLFF.

V usage is TRBV30 and J usage is TRBJ1-5; D remains unclear. Germline V CDR1 and CDR2: GTSNPN, SVGIG (reference sequence). The CDR3 totals 14 residues. Trimming shortened V by 1 base and J by 2 bases, and 9 bases separated the two germline ends. The CDR3 loop is CAWSEGIGNQPQHF. The CDR3 region has the DNA TGTGCCTGGAGTGAGGGAATAGGCAATCAGCCCCAGCATTTT.

V usage is TRBV19 and J usage is TRBJ2-7, with 10 nucleotides matching TRBD1. With V trimmed by 5 bases and J by 3 bases, 7 bases remained unmatched. This CDR3 comprises 15 residues. The germline V gene has CDR1 LNHDA and CDR2 SQIVND (reference sequence). CDR3 sequence: CASSSFRDRGYEQYF. The CDR3 DNA follows: TGTGCCAGTAGTTCGTTCCGGGACAGGGGCTACGAGCAGTACTTC.

The sample holds a few counts of this clone. This rearrangement joins TRBV29-1 to TRBJ1-2; D might be TRBD1 (5 bases). Germline V gene sequence: CDR1 SQVTM, CDR2 ANQGSEA. Trimming left V 4 bases short and J 8 bases short, with 11 bases between. The CDR3 covers 11 residues. The CDR3 DNA reads TGCAGCGTTGGTGGGAGGGGAGGCTACACCTTC. It encodes CSVGGRGGYTF.

The chain joins TRBV29-1 to TRBJ2-3; 13 bases are shared with TRBD2. The CDR3 runs to 15 residues. J was trimmed by 0 bases and V by 6 bases; bases with no gene match: 3. Germline assignment: CDR1 SQVTM and CDR2 ANQGSEA. CDR3: CSVRTSGGSTDTQYF. The CDR3 region has the DNA TGCAGCGTCCGGACTAGCGGGGGAAGCACAGATACGCAGTATTTT.

The J gene is TRBJ1-5, the V gene TRBV7-2, with TRBD1 matching 7 bases. Germline lookup yields CDR1 SGHTA and CDR2 FQGNSA. This CDR3 region has 14 residues. Trimming cost V 4 bases and J 7 bases; bases outside gene matches: 7. CDR3 nucleotide sequence: TGTGCCAGCAGCTCACGACAGGGTGGGCAGCCCCAGCATTTT. As protein: CASSSRQGGQPQHF.

This chain connects TRBV5-5 to TRBJ2-3; TRBD1 matches 9 bases. This CDR3 is 16 amino acids long. Germline V gene data show CDR1 as SGHKS and CDR2 as YYEKEE (reference sequence). The J segment lost 4 bases and the V segment lost 2 bases, leaving 8 bases of the junction unmatched. The CDR3 region is CASSFGQGKLPDTQYF. CDR3 in DNA: TGTGCCAGCAGCTTCGGACAGGGGAAACTCCCAGATACGCAGTATTTT.

The rearrangement joins TRBV24-1 to TRBJ2-1, with D tentatively TRBD2 (6 bases). CDR3 length: 15 amino acids. The germline V gene encodes CDR1 KGHDR and CDR2 SFDVKD. Trimming took off 5 bases at V and 4 bases at J, with 14 bases between the two ends. CDR3 DNA sequence: TGTGCCACCAGTGTAGGTGGGGGGTCATACAATGAGCAGTTCTTC. It translates to CATSVGGGSYNEQFF.